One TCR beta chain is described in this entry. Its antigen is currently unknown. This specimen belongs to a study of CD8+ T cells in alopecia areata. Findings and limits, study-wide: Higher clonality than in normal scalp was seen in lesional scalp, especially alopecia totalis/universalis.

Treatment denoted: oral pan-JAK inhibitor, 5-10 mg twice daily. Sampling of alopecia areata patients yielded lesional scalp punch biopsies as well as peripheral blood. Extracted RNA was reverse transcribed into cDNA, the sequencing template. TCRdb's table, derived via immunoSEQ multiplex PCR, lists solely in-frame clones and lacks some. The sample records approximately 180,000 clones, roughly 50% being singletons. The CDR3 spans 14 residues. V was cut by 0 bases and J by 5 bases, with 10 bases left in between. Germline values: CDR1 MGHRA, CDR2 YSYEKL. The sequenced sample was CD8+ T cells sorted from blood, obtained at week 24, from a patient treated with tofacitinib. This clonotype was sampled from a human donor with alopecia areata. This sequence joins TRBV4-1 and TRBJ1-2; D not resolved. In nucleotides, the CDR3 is TGCGCCAGCAGCCAAGAGAAATCCTTTTATGGCTACACCTTC. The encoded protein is CASSQEKSFYGYTF.